This TCR beta chain was recorded in a study of Ad26.COV2.S vaccination and SARS-CoV-2 variants (dated by TCRdb to the early 2020s). Regarding the research as a whole: Donors in the vaccine arm were drawn from COV1001, a phase I-IIa trial of Ad26.COV2.S in healthy adults that was multicentre, randomized, double-blind and placebo-controlled. Throughout the experiments and outcome assessment, investigators stayed blinded to trial group allocation. The TCR-sequenced set comprised approximately 32 samples: some 19 Ad26.COV2.S vaccine recipients, 5 placebo recipients and 8 SARS-CoV-2 convalescent individuals. TCRbeta repertoire sequencing served as the tool for gauging how specific and how broad the SARS-CoV-2-reactive T cell receptors were following Ad26.COV2.S vaccination. Dosing of Ad26.COV2.S was intramuscular, at either 5x10^10 or 1x10^11 viral particles, delivered as one shot or as two shots spaced 56 days apart. Participants in the trial were split at random into five groups of five each, receiving low-dose or high-dose Ad26.COV2.S once or twice, or else placebo on both occasions.

Findings and caveats that apply to the study as a whole: After vaccination, substantial breadth of spike-specific CD8+ and CD4+ T cell responses was reported. The authors noted that the TCR breadth and depth analyses may have underestimated total T cell responses. Higher spike-specific TCR breadth was observed in Ad26.COV2.S recipients than in placebo recipients (P = 0.0014). The study was not powered for comparison of responses between vaccine doses or regimens. Vaccine and placebo recipients had comparable non-spike TCR breadth, which fits with the vaccine containing only spike.

In the case of this clone: The target of this receptor is not known. Qualities for individual bases were not recorded, and no much larger clone is one base off.

The immunoSEQ Assay was used to sequence TCRbeta CDR3 regions. After extraction, genomic DNA underwent amplification by bias-controlled multiplex PCR, followed by high-throughput sequencing. In the original analysis: To quantify the absolute abundance of each unique TCRbeta CDR3 region, sequences were collapsed and filtered. Usable DNA was measured by amplifying reference genes present in all nucleated cells, and TCRbeta template counts were normalized to that usable DNA to estimate T cell fraction. Repertoire TCRs were annotated as SARS-CoV-2-specific when V gene, CDR3 amino acid sequence and J gene were exactly matched to a known reactive TCR set. The reference SARS-CoV-2 TCR set was obtained from MIRA and was filtered for enrichment in COVID-19-positive ImmuneCODE repertoires, whereby public or cross-reactive TCRs were removed. Using the MIRA antigens, annotated TCRs were further analysed by specific ORF or by position within an ORF. Breadth was defined as annotated unique rearrangements over total unique productive rearrangements; depth was the summed frequency of those rearrangements. Group comparisons of TCR breadth used two-sided Wilcoxon rank-sum tests. TCRdb carries this immuneACCESS record with in-frame sequences only. Its versions omit some clonotypes, under half of them owing to an unresolved V gene in the studies checked, with the rest unexplained. Clone size and the V and J calls come from that table; the DNA yielded D and trimming. Recorded for this sample are around 400,000 clones; around nine tenths of them occurred a single time. The ten largest make up 10% to 15% of the sample.

Sample treatment or condition, as interpreted from the label and publication: approximately 18 received Ad26.COV2.S at low or high dose, single or two shots; 5 received placebo; per-sample allocation not given. For vaccine and placebo recipients, repertoires were sequenced using samples collected on day 63 after the first injection. Cohort 1b enrolled 25 or so adults aged 18-55 years at a single site in Boston, USA, between 29 July and 7 August 2020. Ad26.COV2.S consisted of a replication-incompetent adenovirus type 26 vector by which a prefusion-stabilized SARS-CoV-2 spike protein from the original Wuhan strain was expressed. V is clipped by 4 bases and J by 2 bases, and the sequence between their germline boundaries is 9 bases long. From its cysteine to its phenylalanine, the CDR3 spans 13 amino acids. CDR3 DNA is the only sequence kept; it has 39 bases, read in frame from the first base. The germline V gene provides CDR1 MNHEY and CDR2 SVGAGI.

This material consisted of peripheral blood, taken in a trial of Ad26.COV2.S vaccine versus placebo. The chain is made from TRBV6-5 and TRBJ2-7; the D gene is possibly TRBD1, with 6 bases matching. This sequence was found in a person between 18 and 65 years old who received the Ad26.COV2.S COVID-19 vaccine or a placebo. The CDR3 region: CASSFGTTYEQYF. The bases are TGTGCCAGCAGTTTCGGGACAACCTACGAGCAGTACTTC.